This TCR beta chain was captured in a study of blood T cell repertoires in COVID-19. Across the study: In each case, the material was cDNA or gDNA derived from T cells, B-cell-depleted T cells, or PBMCs.

Profiling relied on immunoSEQ multiplex PCR, and the TCRdb table lists in-frame clones only, not all of them. The sample includes under 80,000 clones, 80% of them seen just once. Germline-derived CDR1 and CDR2 are MNHEY and SVGAGI. The CDR3 runs 14 residues. Between the trimmed V and J ends, which lost 4 bases and 3 bases, there was a span of 10 bases. Material: peripheral blood. This receptor was taken from a human donor in a cohort sampled during active COVID-19. This chain uses TRBV6-5 with TRBJ2-1; D perhaps matches TRBD2 (5 bases). The CDR3 region is CASSSGGNYNEQFF. CDR3 coding DNA: TGTGCCAGCAGTTCAGGAGGAAACTACAATGAGCAGTTCTTC.